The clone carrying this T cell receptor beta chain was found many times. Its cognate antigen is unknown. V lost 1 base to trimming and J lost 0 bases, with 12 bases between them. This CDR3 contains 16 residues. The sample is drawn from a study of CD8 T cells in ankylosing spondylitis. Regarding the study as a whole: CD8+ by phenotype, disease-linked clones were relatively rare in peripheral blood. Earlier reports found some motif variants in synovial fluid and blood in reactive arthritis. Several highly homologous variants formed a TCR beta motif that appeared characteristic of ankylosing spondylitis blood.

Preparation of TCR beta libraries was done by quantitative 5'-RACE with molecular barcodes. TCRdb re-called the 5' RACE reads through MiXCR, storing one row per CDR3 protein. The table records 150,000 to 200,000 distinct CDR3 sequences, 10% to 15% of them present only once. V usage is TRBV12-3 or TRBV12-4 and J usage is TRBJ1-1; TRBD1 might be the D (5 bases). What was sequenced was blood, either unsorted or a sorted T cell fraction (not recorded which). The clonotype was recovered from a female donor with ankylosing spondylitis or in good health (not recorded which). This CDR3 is CASSLGLGAVNTEAFF. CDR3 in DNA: TGTGCCAGCAGTTTAGGTCTAGGGGCCGTGAACACTGAAGCTTTCTTT.